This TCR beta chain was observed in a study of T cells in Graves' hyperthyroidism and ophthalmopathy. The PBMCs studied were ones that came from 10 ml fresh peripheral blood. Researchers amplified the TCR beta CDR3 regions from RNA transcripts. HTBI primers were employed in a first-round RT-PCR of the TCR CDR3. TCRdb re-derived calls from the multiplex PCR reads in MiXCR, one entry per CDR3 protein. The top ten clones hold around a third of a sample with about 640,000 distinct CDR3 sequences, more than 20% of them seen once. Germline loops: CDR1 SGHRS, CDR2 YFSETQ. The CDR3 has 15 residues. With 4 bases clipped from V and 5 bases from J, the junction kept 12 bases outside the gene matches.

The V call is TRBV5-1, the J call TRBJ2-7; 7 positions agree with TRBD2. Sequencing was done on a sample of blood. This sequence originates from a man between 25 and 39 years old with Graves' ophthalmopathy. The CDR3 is CASSTLTGGTHEQYF. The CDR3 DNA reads TGCGCCAGCAGCACATTGACGGGGGGAACCCACGAGCAGTACTTC.